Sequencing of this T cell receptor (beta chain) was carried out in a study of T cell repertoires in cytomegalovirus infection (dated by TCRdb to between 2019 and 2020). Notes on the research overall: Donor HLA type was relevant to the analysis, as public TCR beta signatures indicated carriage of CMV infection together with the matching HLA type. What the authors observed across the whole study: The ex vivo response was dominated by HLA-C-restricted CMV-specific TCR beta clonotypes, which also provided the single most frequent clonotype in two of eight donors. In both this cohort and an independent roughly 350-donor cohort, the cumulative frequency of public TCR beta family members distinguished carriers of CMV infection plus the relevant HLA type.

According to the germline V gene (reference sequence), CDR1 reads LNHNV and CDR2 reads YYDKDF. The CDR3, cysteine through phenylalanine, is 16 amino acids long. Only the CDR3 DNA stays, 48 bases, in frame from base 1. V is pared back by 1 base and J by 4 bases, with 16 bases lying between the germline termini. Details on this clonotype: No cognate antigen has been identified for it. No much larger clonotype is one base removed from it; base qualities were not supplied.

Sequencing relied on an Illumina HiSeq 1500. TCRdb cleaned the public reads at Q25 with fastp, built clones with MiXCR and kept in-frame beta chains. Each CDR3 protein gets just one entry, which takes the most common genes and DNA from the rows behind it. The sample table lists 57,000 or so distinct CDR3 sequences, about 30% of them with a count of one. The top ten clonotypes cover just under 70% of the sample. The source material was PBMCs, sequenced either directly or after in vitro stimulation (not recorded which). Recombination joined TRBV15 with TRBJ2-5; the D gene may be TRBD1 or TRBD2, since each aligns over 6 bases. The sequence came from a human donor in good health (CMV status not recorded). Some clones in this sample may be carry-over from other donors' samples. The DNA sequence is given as TGTGCCACCAGCAGAGCCCTAGGGGGGCCGACAGAGACCCAGTACTTC. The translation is CATSRALGGPTETQYF.